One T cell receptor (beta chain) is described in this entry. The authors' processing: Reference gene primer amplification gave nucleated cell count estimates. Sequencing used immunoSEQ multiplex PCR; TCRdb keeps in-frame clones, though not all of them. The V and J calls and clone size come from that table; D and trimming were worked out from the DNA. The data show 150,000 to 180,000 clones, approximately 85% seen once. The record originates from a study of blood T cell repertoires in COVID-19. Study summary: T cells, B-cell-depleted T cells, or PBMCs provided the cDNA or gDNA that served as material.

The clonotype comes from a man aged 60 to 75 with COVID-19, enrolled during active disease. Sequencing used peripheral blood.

CDR3 loop: CASSSTGDGRNIQYF. The CDR3, as DNA: TGTGCCAGCAGCTCGACAGGGGATGGGAGAAACATTCAGTACTTC. The gene calls are TRBV7-2 and TRBJ2-4; 8 nucleotides match TRBD1. The CDR3 has 15 residues. Germline values: CDR1 SGHTA, CDR2 FQGNSA. Trimming cost V 4 bases and J 6 bases; bases outside gene matches: 8. The full variable domain, rest sourced from reference TRBV7-2 and TRBJ2-4, is GAGVSQSPSNKVTEKGKDVELRCDPISGHTALYWYRQSLGQGLEFLIYFQGNSAPDKSGLPSDRFSAERTGGSVSTLTIQRTQQEDSAVYLCASSSTGDGRNIQYFGAGTRLSVL.